The text below deals with one TCR beta chain. These data originate in a study of control samples from healthy donors and cancer patients. Germline V gene lookup returns CDR1 SGHVS and CDR2 FQNEAQ. The V end was cut by 2 bases, the J end by 5 bases, with 8 bases between. This CDR3 contains 13 residues. TCRdb's table, derived via immunoSEQ multiplex PCR, lists solely in-frame clones and lacks some. The table records roughly 120,000 clones, about 95% of them present only once. Sequenced sample: blood. This rearrangement joins TRBV7-8 to TRBJ2-3; D call uncertain. This receptor was taken from a man aged 25-45 years in good health. CDR3 sequence reads: CASSLKTGDTQYF. CDR3 sequence (DNA): TGTGCCAGCAGCTTAAAAACTGGAGATACGCAGTATTTT. The full variable domain, its missing parts supplied by reference TRBV7-8 and TRBJ2-3, is GAGVSQSPRYKVAKRGQDVALRCDPISGHVSLFWYQQALGQGPEFLTYFQNEAQLDKSGLPSDRFFAERPEGSVSTLKIQRTQQEDSAVYLCASSLKTGDTQYFGPGTRLTVL.